This record concerns one T cell receptor beta chain sequence. This clonotype was counted only a few times. Its antigen has not been determined. The record has no base qualities; no much larger clone is one base away. The data originate from a study of response to subunit inactivated influenza vaccine (dated by TCRdb to the late 2010s). Some background on the complete study: To follow how T cells responded to a trivalent subunit inactivated influenza vaccine, the researchers relied on deep quantitative profiling of the T cell receptor repertoire.

The research as a whole found: It was suggested by the authors that each seasonal influenza vaccination may recruit only a limited number of new T cells.

CDR1 and CDR2 were assigned from the germline V gene (reference sequence) as DFQATT and SNEGSKA. Measured from the cysteine to the phenylalanine, the CDR3 is 13 residues long. The DNA shown is the 39-base CDR3, in frame from base 1. Trimming costs V 3 bases and J 4 bases, and their ends lie 9 bases apart. The method behind the library was RT-PCR. The sequencer was an Illumina HiSeq 2500. TCRdb reanalyzed the raw reads on its own, using fastp at Q25 for trimming and MiXCR for clone calling, and kept in-frame beta chains. CDR3 protein sequences are deduplicated, and each keeps its most common genes and DNA. A total of about 570,000 distinct CDR3 sequences appear in this sample, roughly 12% of them only once. The biggest ten clones account for approximately 11% of the sample. The same specimen was also included in a second study, on T cells expressing NK-cell markers. According to the second study: The TCR beta cDNA libraries were made using 5'RACE template switching, a step that added both a universal primer site and unique molecular identifiers. In sorted CD3+CD56+NKG2C+, CD3+CD56+NKG2C- and CD3+CD56-NKG2C+ T-cell subsets from roughly 8 donors, TCR beta-chain repertoires were profiled. Seven of the eight sequenced donors were HCMV-seropositive and one was HCMV-seronegative. To restrict sorting to alphabetaTCR-expressing T cells, an anti-gammadeltaTCR antibody was added in several experiments. In over 5 donors, the dominant CD3+CD56+NKG2C+ clonotypes were among the top 10 CD8+ clonotypes and accounted for about 1.0-7.5% of CD8+ T cells. Those dominant clonotypes were again the most abundant among CD3+CD56-NKG2C+ cells in four donors, at about 25-60.1%. It remained unclear whether the expanded NKG2C-expressing T cell clones were specific for HCMV antigens. All eight donors whose samples were sequenced were randomly selected healthy volunteers, three of them men and five women. To determine HCMV serostatus, a commercial ELISA kit was used to detect HCMV-specific IgG in serum. Ficoll density gradient centrifugation was used to isolate peripheral blood mononuclear cells from blood. For about 6 donors, unsorted PBMC were also used to sequence bulk peripheral blood T-cell repertoires. Priming for cDNA synthesis came from the TCR beta constant segment, and two successive PCR amplification steps followed. Illumina HiSeq 2000/2500, MiSeq or NextSeq was used to sequence libraries as 2 x 150 bp reads. Reads were demultiplexed and grouped by UMI with MIGEC, and clonotypes were assembled and quantified with MiTCR. Only TCR cDNA sequences supported by at least two reads were kept to exclude erroneous sequences. The tcR package was used for downstream repertoire analysis, and clonotypes were matched across fractions by CDR3 nucleotide sequence plus V segment. VDJmatch was used to annotate antigen specificity against VDJdb, with one amino acid substitution in CDR3 allowed.

The sequencing here drew on PBMCs from blood, taken on the day of vaccination. This receptor chain uses TRBV20-1 and TRBJ2-2; the D gene is unclear. The clonotype comes from a man aged 45-65 years who received an inactivated influenza vaccine. Donor details come from another sample of the same person, matched by shared clones. The DNA sequence is TGCAGTGCTAGTAGGCAGGTCACCGGGGAGCTGTTTTTT. Translated, it reads CSASRQVTGELFF.